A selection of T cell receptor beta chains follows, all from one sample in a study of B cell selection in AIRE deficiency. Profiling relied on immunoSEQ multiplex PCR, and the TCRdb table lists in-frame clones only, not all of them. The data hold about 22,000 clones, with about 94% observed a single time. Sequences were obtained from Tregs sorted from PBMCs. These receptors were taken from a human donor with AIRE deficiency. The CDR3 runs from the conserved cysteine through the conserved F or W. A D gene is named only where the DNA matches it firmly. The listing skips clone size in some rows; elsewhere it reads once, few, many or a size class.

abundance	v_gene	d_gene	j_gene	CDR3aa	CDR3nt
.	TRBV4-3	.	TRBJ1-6	CASSQDTVRDSYNSPLHF	TGCGCCAGCAGCCAAGATACGGTTCGGGACTCCTATAATTCACCCCTCCACTTT
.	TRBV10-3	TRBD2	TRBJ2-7	CAISLAGGHDYEQYF	TGTGCCATCAGCTTAGCGGGAGGCCATGACTACGAGCAGTACTTC
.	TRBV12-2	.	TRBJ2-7	CASRLAKTSDSYEQYF	TGTGCAAGTCGCTTAGCTAAGACTAGCGACTCCTACGAGCAGTACTTC
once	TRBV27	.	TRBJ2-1	CASSFRRVDGWPPYNEQFF	TGTGCCAGCAGTTTCAGGAGGGTTGATGGCTGGCCCCCCTACAATGAGCAGTTCTTC
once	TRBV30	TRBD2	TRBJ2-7	CAWGPGTSISEQYF	TGTGCCTGGGGCCCGGGGACTAGCATCTCCGAGCAGTACTTC
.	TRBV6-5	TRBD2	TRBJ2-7	CASSLAGSSSYEQYF	TGTGCCAGCAGCCTAGCGGGGAGTTCCTCCTACGAGCAGTACTTC
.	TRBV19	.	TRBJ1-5	CASSIGGRLLNQPQHF	TGTGCCAGTAGTATAGGGGGACGGCTGCTCAATCAGCCCCAGCATTTT
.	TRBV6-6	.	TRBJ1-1	CASSRGSNTEAFF	TGTGCCAGCAGTAGGGGATCGAACACTGAAGCTTTCTTT
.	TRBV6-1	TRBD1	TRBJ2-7	CASQGVPGEQYF	TGTGCCAGCCAGGGGGTCCCGGGCGAGCAGTACTTC
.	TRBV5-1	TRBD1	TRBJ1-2	CASKAGGPLNHRGYTF	TGCGCCAGCAAAGCAGGGGGCCCACTTAACCACCGCGGCTACACCTTC
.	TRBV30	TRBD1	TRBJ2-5	CAWTGTGEETQYF	TGTGCCTGGACCGGGACAGGAGAAGAGACCCAGTACTTC
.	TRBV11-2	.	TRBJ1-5	CASSLGVGSGNQPQHF	TGTGCCAGCAGCTTAGGAGTGGGGTCGGGTAATCAGCCCCAGCATTTT
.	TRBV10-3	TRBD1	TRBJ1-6	CAIRTGLNSPLHF	TGTGCCATACGGACAGGGCTGAATTCACCCCTCCACTTT
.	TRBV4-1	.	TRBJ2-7	CASSQDLDILYEQYF	TGCGCCAGCAGCCAAGATCTGGACATCCTCTACGAGCAGTACTTC
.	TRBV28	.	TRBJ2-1	CASSSALNEQFF	TGTGCCAGCAGCTCGGCCCTCAATGAGCAGTTCTTC
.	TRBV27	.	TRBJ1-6	CASSFYTERSPLHF	TGTGCCAGCAGTTTTTACACCGAGCGTTCACCCCTCCACTTT
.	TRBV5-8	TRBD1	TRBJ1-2	CASSLSQGASGYTF	TGTGCCAGCAGCTTGTCCCAGGGGGCCTCAGGCTACACCTTC
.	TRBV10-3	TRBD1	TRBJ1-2	CAISLTGANYGYTF	TGTGCCATCAGCTTGACAGGGGCTAACTATGGCTACACCTTC
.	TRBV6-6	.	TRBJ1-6	CASTGGPSPLHF	TGTGCCAGCACTGGGGGGCCTTCACCCCTCCACTTT
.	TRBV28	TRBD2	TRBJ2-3	CASSPTGTSGLDTQYF	TGTGCCAGCAGCCCCACCGGGACTAGCGGGCTAGATACGCAGTATTTT
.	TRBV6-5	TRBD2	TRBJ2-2	CASRLAGENGELFF	TGTGCCAGCAGACTAGCGGGAGAAAACGGGGAGCTGTTTTTT
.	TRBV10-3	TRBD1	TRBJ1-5	CAISDRGQGRNQPQHF	TGTGCCATCAGTGACCGCGGACAGGGAAGAAACCAGCCCCAGCATTTT
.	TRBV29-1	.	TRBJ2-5	CSVGWGQETQYF	TGCAGCGTTGGTTGGGGGCAAGAGACCCAGTACTTC
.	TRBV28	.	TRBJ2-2	CASSLGWNTGELFF	TGTGCCAGCAGTTTGGGGTGGAACACCGGGGAGCTGTTTTTT
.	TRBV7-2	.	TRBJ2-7	CASSFPLSYGLRGQYF	TGTGCCAGCAGCTTCCCCTTGAGCTACGGCCTACGAGGGCAGTACTTC
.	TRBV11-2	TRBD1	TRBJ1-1	CASSPDRVNTEAFF	TGTGCCAGCAGCCCGGACAGGGTTAACACTGAAGCTTTCTTT
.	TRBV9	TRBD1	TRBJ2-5	CASSVGLGGPQETQYF	TGTGCCAGCAGCGTAGGGCTAGGGGGCCCTCAAGAGACCCAGTACTTC
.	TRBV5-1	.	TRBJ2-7	CASSRWGTRVYEQYF	TGCGCCAGCAGCCGGTGGGGGACAAGGGTCTACGAGCAGTACTTC
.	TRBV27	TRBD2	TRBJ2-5	CASRFSASGTRETQYF	TGTGCCAGCAGGTTTAGTGCTAGCGGGACCCGAGAGACCCAGTACTTC
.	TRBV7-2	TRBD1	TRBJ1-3	CASSKAGTGASSGNTIYF	TGTGCCAGCAGTAAAGCCGGGACAGGGGCCAGCTCTGGAAACACCATATATTTT